This T cell receptor (beta chain) emerged from a study of blood T cell repertoires in COVID-19. Looking at the study overall: The United States, Italy and Spain were the sources of the acute and convalescent COVID-19 samples.

Germline CDR1 reads SGHDN; CDR2 reads FVKESK. This CDR3 region has 14 residues. Trimming left V 2 bases short and J 4 bases short, with 11 bases between. Only in-frame clones appear in the TCRdb table, and some are missing; sequencing was by immunoSEQ multiplex PCR. The data show 290,000 or so clones, almost 85% seen once. This clone was found a few times. The source of this sequence is a man aged 50-60 years with active or convalescent COVID-19. V usage is TRBV14 and J usage is TRBJ1-2, with D maybe TRBD1 (6 bases). Sequenced material: peripheral blood. DNA for the CDR3: TGTGCCAGCAGCCAACAACAGGGTCCCTATGGCTACACCTTC. This translates into CASSQQQGPYGYTF.